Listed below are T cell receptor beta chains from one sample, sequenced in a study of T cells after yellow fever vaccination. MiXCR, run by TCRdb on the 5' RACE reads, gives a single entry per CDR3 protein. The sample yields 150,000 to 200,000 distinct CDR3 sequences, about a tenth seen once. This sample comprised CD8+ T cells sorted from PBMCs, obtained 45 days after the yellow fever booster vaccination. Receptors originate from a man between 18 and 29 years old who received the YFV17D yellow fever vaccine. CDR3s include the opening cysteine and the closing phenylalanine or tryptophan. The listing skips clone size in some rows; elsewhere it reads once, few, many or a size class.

CDR3: CASSPQGSMNTEAFF
size: many
J: TRBJ1-1
V: TRBV7-3

CDR3: CASSQGGGADTQYF
size: many
J: TRBJ2-3
V: TRBV4-1

CDR3: CSASAGDRYQPQHF
size: many
J: TRBJ1-5
V: TRBV20-1

CDR3: CASSLAGGYEQYF
size: many
J: TRBJ2-7
V: TRBV7-2

CDR3: CASSDFEGGTDTQYF
size: few
J: TRBJ2-3
V: TRBV6-1

CDR3: CSGAGTLETQYF
size: .
J: TRBJ2-5
V: TRBV29-1

CDR3: CASSRLTHVQETQYF
size: few
J: TRBJ2-5
V: TRBV11-1

CDR3: CASSLTGSGAGETQYF
size: few
J: TRBJ2-5
V: TRBV7-9

CDR3: CASRRTGFAGELFF
size: few
J: TRBJ2-2
V: TRBV12-3/TRBV12-4

CDR3: CASSASLGQALNTEAFF
size: few
J: TRBJ1-1
V: TRBV13

CDR3: CASSPDGDSQPQHF
size: few
J: TRBJ1-5
V: TRBV12-3/TRBV12-4

CDR3: CASSYSVAGVGELFF
size: .
J: TRBJ2-2
V: TRBV6-5

CDR3: CASSLNGYTSQQYF
size: few
J: TRBJ2-3
V: TRBV27

CDR3: CASSFSREYNYNEQFF
size: few
J: TRBJ2-1
V: TRBV5-1

CDR3: CASSRTSGGATDTQYF
size: many
J: TRBJ2-3
V: TRBV4-2

CDR3: CASSPLESGHEQFF
size: few
J: TRBJ2-1
V: TRBV5-1

CDR3: CASSPSRWGGTQYF
size: few
J: TRBJ2-5
V: TRBV9

CDR3: CASSLGSSGGQETQYF
size: .
J: TRBJ2-5
V: TRBV11-2

CDR3: CASSLNSNTEAFF
size: .
J: TRBJ1-1
V: TRBV5-1

CDR3: CASSLSQNSPLHF
size: .
J: TRBJ1-6
V: TRBV27

CDR3: CASSYSNGWNEAFF
size: few
J: TRBJ1-1
V: TRBV6-5

CDR3: CSARDSRQGFYEQYF
size: many
J: TRBJ2-7
V: TRBV20-1

CDR3: CASSLAGGVNTDTQYF
size: .
J: TRBJ2-3
V: TRBV7-6

CDR3: CASNGVVEAFF
size: .
J: TRBJ1-1
V: TRBV6-1

CDR3: CASSSNLGGLRELFF
size: few
J: TRBJ2-2
V: TRBV25-1

CDR3: CASSLAVYRGANYGYTF
size: few
J: TRBJ1-2
V: TRBV28

CDR3: CASSVDYLPYNEQFF
size: few
J: TRBJ2-1
V: TRBV7-9

CDR3: CASGSTGENTEAFF
size: few
J: TRBJ1-1
V: TRBV12-5

CDR3: CASSQEGTLVGEQFF
size: .
J: TRBJ2-1
V: TRBV4-3

CDR3: CAWSVLPGYEQYF
size: .
J: TRBJ2-7
V: TRBV30

CDR3: CASSGGYETQYF
size: few
J: TRBJ2-5
V: TRBV11-2

CDR3: CASSSPGTGDQPQHF
size: few
J: TRBJ1-5
V: TRBV12-3/TRBV12-4

CDR3: CASRTAGHSNQPQHF
size: few
J: TRBJ1-5
V: TRBV27

CDR3: CASSFYDRVEYYEQYF
size: few
J: TRBJ2-7
V: TRBV7-2

CDR3: CASSLRGESYNEQFF
size: many
J: TRBJ2-1
V: TRBV5-1

CDR3: CASSMSRADQPQHF
size: few
J: TRBJ1-5
V: TRBV19

CDR3: CASSPTDSTYEQYF
size: .
J: TRBJ2-7
V: TRBV9

CDR3: CASSLQGYSGNTIYF
size: .
J: TRBJ1-3
V: TRBV12-3/TRBV12-4

CDR3: CASSYSAEGQPQHF
size: few
J: TRBJ1-5
V: TRBV6-2/TRBV6-3

CDR3: CASSLNAWGWETQYF
size: .
J: TRBJ2-5
V: TRBV27

CDR3: CAAGDRGLGANVLTF
size: .
J: TRBJ2-6
V: TRBV2

CDR3: CASSGDSRDIQYF
size: .
J: TRBJ2-4
V: TRBV2

CDR3: CASSLWYSGGAFETQYF
size: .
J: TRBJ2-5
V: TRBV5-6

CDR3: CASSPEGTTYTEAFF
size: few
J: TRBJ1-1
V: TRBV27

CDR3: CASSHWLSGANVLTF
size: .
J: TRBJ2-6
V: TRBV14

CDR3: CASSQGGDYEQYF
size: .
J: TRBJ2-7
V: TRBV4-1

CDR3: CASSQAQGGGEAFF
size: .
J: TRBJ1-1
V: TRBV4-1

CDR3: CASRPADRLQETQYF
size: few
J: TRBJ2-5
V: TRBV6-5

CDR3: CASSSHAGTGELFF
size: few
J: TRBJ2-2
V: TRBV27

CDR3: CASSFLGGYNEQFF
size: few
J: TRBJ2-1
V: TRBV12-3/TRBV12-4

CDR3: CASSQERTGWANYGYTF
size: .
J: TRBJ1-2
V: TRBV4-3

CDR3: CASSFITSGGTDTQYF
size: .
J: TRBJ2-3
V: TRBV7-9

CDR3: CASSVFGETNTGELFF
size: few
J: TRBJ2-2
V: TRBV9

CDR3: CASSYSLNIVGDTQYF
size: .
J: TRBJ2-3
V: TRBV27

CDR3: CASSLVMLKRDTEAFF
size: few
J: TRBJ1-1
V: TRBV5-1

CDR3: CASTTGGAAYNEQFF
size: few
J: TRBJ2-1
V: TRBV19

CDR3: CASRRETLAGYQPQHF
size: .
J: TRBJ1-5
V: TRBV19

CDR3: CASSEVARDQPQHF
size: .
J: TRBJ1-5
V: TRBV6-1

CDR3: CASSNERTQYF
size: .
J: TRBJ2-5
V: TRBV11-1

CDR3: CASSFGTPAEAFF
size: .
J: TRBJ1-1
V: TRBV5-6